This TCR beta chain was sequenced in a study of blood T cell repertoires in COVID-19. Whole-study context: Samples representing acute and convalescent COVID-19 were sourced from the United States, Italy and Spain. PBMCs, B-cell-depleted T cells, or T cells were the source of the cDNA or gDNA that made up the material.

The method was immunoSEQ multiplex PCR; TCRdb's version includes in-frame clones alone and lacks a portion of them. The repertoire holds roughly 46,000 clones, with 70% to 90% as singletons. Trimming at V came to 10 bases and at J to 2 bases, leaving 2 bases not matched to a gene. Germline V lookup: CDR1 SNHLY, CDR2 FYNNEI. This CDR3 comprises 11 residues. This receptor was taken from a human donor in a cohort sampled during active COVID-19. The donor label of this sample is uncertain. The chain has TRBV2 and TRBJ2-7; 7 bases match TRBD1. The sample taken for sequencing was peripheral blood. The CDR3 is CATQGAYEQYF. In DNA, the CDR3 is TGTGCCACGCAGGGGGCCTACGAGCAGTACTTC. Full variable domain (missing parts from reference TRBV2 and TRBJ2-7): EPEVTQTPSHQVTQMGQEVILRCVPISNHLYFYWYRQILGQKVEFLVSFYNNEISEKSEIFDDQFSVERPDGSNFTLKIRSTKLEDSAMYFCATQGAYEQYFGPGTRLTVT.